This record looks at one T cell receptor (beta chain) sequence and its context. The target antigen is unknown. Clones were sequenced by immunoSEQ multiplex PCR, and TCRdb holds only the in-frame ones, with some missing. The sample consists of about 330,000 clones, 86% of them appearing once. The sample originates from a study of cytomegalovirus exposure and HLA in healthy donors. Study-level results: Using the classifier, cytomegalovirus status was reportedly diagnosed with high specificity and sensitivity. Usually a TCR sequence was rare, but some public TCRs were found in many donors. The tendency of first-cohort TCR clusters to co-occur in the 90 to 150 validation repertoires was the finding of a later analysis.

This receptor was obtained from a woman aged 18-30 years in good health and CMV-seronegative. The sequenced material came from PBMCs.

CDR3 loop: CASSQDSHEYEKLFF. CDR3 nucleotides: TGCGCCAGCAGCCAAGATTCTCATGAGTATGAAAAACTGTTTTTT. The chain uses TRBV4-3 and TRBJ1-4; D uncertain. Trimming cost V 0 bases and J 6 bases, with 11 bases left between them. The CDR3 is 15 residues long. CDR1 is LGHNA, CDR2 YSLEER, per germline.